These T cell receptor beta chains were read from a single sample in a study of blood T cell repertoires in COVID-19. The table came from immunoSEQ multiplex PCR; TCRdb's copy has only in-frame clones and leaves some out. The sample yields fewer than 60,000 clones, under 95% seen once. Sequences were obtained from peripheral blood. These receptors originate from a human donor in a cohort sampled during active COVID-19. The CDR3 runs from the conserved cysteine through the conserved F or W. The D gene is left open where the match is weak. Expanded clones get a size class; other rows say once, few or many, or leave the size out.

v_gene,j_gene,d_gene,abundance,CDR3nt,CDR3aa
TRBV24-1,TRBJ2-7,NA,medium-sized,TGTGCCACCAGTGGAGGATCGGACTACGAGCAGTACTTC,CATSGGSDYEQYF
TRBV5-1,TRBJ2-2,NA,NA,TGCGCCAGCGCCATGTCAGGGGCCGGGGAGCTGTTTTTT,CASAMSGAGELFF
TRBV5-5,TRBJ1-2,NA,NA,TGTGCCAGCAGCTTGGGGGATGCACAGGTTTATGGCTACACCTTC,CASSLGDAQVYGYTF
TRBV18,TRBJ2-7,NA,few,TGTGCCAGCTCTCTCCGACAGGTTCCCCCTTACGAGCAGTACTTC,CASSLRQVPPYEQYF
TRBV18,TRBJ1-1,TRBD1,NA,TGTGCCAGCTCACCACAGACAGGGGGCACTGAAGCTTTCTTT,CASSPQTGGTEAFF
TRBV11-3,TRBJ2-1,NA,NA,TGTGCCAGCAGCTTAGCGGGAGTGAACAATGAGCAGTTCTTC,CASSLAGVNNEQFF
TRBV10-2,TRBJ2-5,TRBD2,NA,TGCGCCAGCGGCCGGGAGGGTTCAGAGACCCAGTACTTC,CASGREGSETQYF
TRBV9,TRBJ1-1,TRBD1,NA,TGTGCCAGCAGCTCGACAGGGTCCACTGAAGCTTTCTTT,CASSSTGSTEAFF
TRBV5-6,TRBJ2-2,TRBD2,NA,TGTGCCAGCAGCTTGGGCCCCGGGACTAGTTACAGCGGGGAGCTGTTTTTT,CASSLGPGTSYSGELFF
TRBV10-3,TRBJ1-4,TRBD1,NA,TGTGCCATCAACCCACAGGGCAGGGGGGAAAAACTGTTTTTT,CAINPQGRGEKLFF
TRBV29-1,TRBJ1-2,NA,NA,TGCAGCGTTGAACCAGACAGATATGGCTACACCTTC,CSVEPDRYGYTF
TRBV5-1,TRBJ2-5,NA,NA,TGCGCCAGCAGCTTGGGGGCAGAAGAGACCCAGTACTTC,CASSLGAEETQYF
TRBV3-1/TRBV3-2,TRBJ1-3,NA,NA,TGTGCCAGCAGCCAAGTGCCCGGGGGGCCTTCTGGAAACACCATATATTTT,CASSQVPGGPSGNTIYF
TRBV3-1/TRBV3-2,TRBJ2-5,NA,NA,TGTGCCAGCAGCCGGCGACAGCCCCACGGAGAGACCCAGTACTTC,CASSRRQPHGETQYF
TRBV7-9,TRBJ1-4,NA,few,TGTGCCAGCAGCTTAGCTTTCCGGAGGGAAGAAAAACTGTTTTTT,CASSLAFRREEKLFF
TRBV7-8,TRBJ1-1,NA,NA,TGTGCCAGCAGCTTAGCGCGCCTCGACACTGAAGCTTTCTTT,CASSLARLDTEAFF
TRBV19,TRBJ1-2,TRBD1,NA,TGTGCCAGTAGTATATCGGGACAGGGATATGGCTACACCTTC,CASSISGQGYGYTF
TRBV29-1,TRBJ1-2,TRBD1,once,TGCAGCGTTGAGACAGGGGATAACTATGGCTACACCTTC,CSVETGDNYGYTF
TRBV10-3,TRBJ1-5,NA,NA,TGTGCCATCAGTTCCGACAGTTCCTCCCAGCATTTT,CAISSDSSSQHF
TRBV28,TRBJ2-7,NA,once,TGTGCCAGCAGTTTCAACGGAGCCTACGAGCAGTACTTC,CASSFNGAYEQYF
TRBV12-3/TRBV12-4,TRBJ2-2,NA,NA,TGTGCCAGCAGTATCAGGGGCTGGGAGCTGTTTTTT,CASSIRGWELFF
TRBV7-9,TRBJ1-4,TRBD1,NA,TGTGCCAGCAGCGTCCCGGGCGGGACAGGGAGATCGAGTAATGAAAAACTGTTTTTT,CASSVPGGTGRSSNEKLFF
TRBV27,TRBJ1-4,TRBD1,few,TGTGCCAGCGGACAGGCGAATAATGAAAAACTGTTTTTT,CASGQANNEKLFF
TRBV5-6,TRBJ1-2,NA,NA,TGTGCCAGCAGCTTAAACAGTTACTATGGCTACACCTTC,CASSLNSYYGYTF
TRBV16,TRBJ1-4,NA,NA,TGTGCCAGCAGCCCGTCGACAGAAAGTACAACTAATGAAAAACTGTTTTTT,CASSPSTESTTNEKLFF
TRBV19,TRBJ1-1,NA,NA,TGTGCCAGTAGTATCTCTGCGGGGGTGGGCACTGAAGCTTTCTTT,CASSISAGVGTEAFF
TRBV5-4,TRBJ1-2,NA,NA,TGTGCCAGCAGCTTCTCCAGGGACTATGGCTACACCTTC,CASSFSRDYGYTF
TRBV28,TRBJ2-6,NA,NA,TGTGCCAGCAGTTTAAACTATGGGAGCTCTGGGGCCAACGTCCTGACTTTC,CASSLNYGSSGANVLTF
TRBV6-5,TRBJ1-1,TRBD1,NA,TGTGCCAGCAGCTCTTTTGGCAGGGGGCAGGACGCTTTCTTT,CASSSFGRGQDAFF
TRBV6-5,TRBJ1-4,NA,NA,TGTGCCAGCAGCGGACAGTATAATGAAAAACTGTTTTTT,CASSGQYNEKLFF
TRBV6-5,TRBJ1-6,TRBD1,NA,TGTGCCAGCACCGTAGACAGGGTTGGTTCACCCCTCCACTTT,CASTVDRVGSPLHF
TRBV28,TRBJ1-1,NA,NA,TGTGCCAGCAGTTCCCCGCTGGGAGATGAAGCTTTCTTT,CASSSPLGDEAFF
TRBV20-1,TRBJ2-7,NA,NA,TGCAGTGCTAGTCGCCGAGGCGGGATCTACGAGCAGTACTTC,CSASRRGGIYEQYF
TRBV9,TRBJ2-6,NA,NA,TGTGCCAGCAGCGTAGTCATGTCTGGGGCCAACGTCCTGACTTTC,CASSVVMSGANVLTF
TRBV5-4,TRBJ1-1,NA,NA,TGTGCCAGCAGCCGGGGGGGCTGGGGCACTGAAGCTTTCTTT,CASSRGGWGTEAFF
TRBV15,TRBJ1-2,TRBD1,NA,TGTGCCACCAGCACCTCAGGGGGCTATGGCTACACCTTC,CATSTSGGYGYTF
TRBV19,TRBJ1-5,NA,NA,TGTGCCAGTACATCTTCCACAGGGAGCAATCAGCCCCAGCATTTT,CASTSSTGSNQPQHF
TRBV15,TRBJ1-4,NA,NA,TGTGCCACCAGCAGAGGGACAGTCGGCGAAAAACTGTTTTTT,CATSRGTVGEKLFF
TRBV2,TRBJ2-1,NA,NA,TGTGCCAGCAGACTAAGTCCTGGGGAGCAGTTCTTC,CASRLSPGEQFF
TRBV19,TRBJ1-5,NA,NA,TGTGCCAGTAGGTCTTCTCCGGGGTATAGCAATCAGCCCCAGCATTTT,CASRSSPGYSNQPQHF
TRBV6-5,TRBJ1-1,NA,NA,TGTGCCAGCGTAAGAGGTAATTTAGGGAACACTGAAGCTTTCTTT,CASVRGNLGNTEAFF
TRBV29-1,TRBJ1-5,NA,NA,TGCAGCGTTGATGGTGAGGGTAATCAGCCCCAGCATTTT,CSVDGEGNQPQHF
TRBV5-4,TRBJ2-3,NA,NA,TGTGCCAGCAGCTCATTTTTTCGGAGTACGCAGTATTTT,CASSSFFRSTQYF
TRBV6-4,TRBJ2-3,NA,NA,TGTGCCAGCAGTGACCCTTCGGGTACGGGGGTTAGCACAGATACGCAGTATTTT,CASSDPSGTGVSTDTQYF
TRBV7-2,TRBJ2-2,NA,few,TGTGCCAGCAGCTCGACTGCCATGGACACCGGGGAGCTGTTTTTT,CASSSTAMDTGELFF
TRBV23-1,TRBJ1-1,NA,NA,TGCGCCAGCCGAGGGATTGGGGTGGGTGGTTTTGTTCGGACTGAAGCTTTCTTT,CASRGIGVGGFVRTEAFF
TRBV4-1,TRBJ2-7,NA,NA,TGCGCCAGCAGCCAAGACGGACAGCTCTACGAGCAGTACTTC,CASSQDGQLYEQYF
TRBV11-2,TRBJ2-2,NA,NA,TGTGCCAGCAGCTTAGCAAGCAGGGGGAGGACCGGGGAGCTGTTTTTT,CASSLASRGRTGELFF
TRBV6-6,TRBJ1-1,NA,NA,TGTGCCAGCAACCGGGGGGGTGGGACTGAAGCTTTCTTT,CASNRGGGTEAFF
TRBV2,TRBJ1-6,NA,NA,TGTGCCAGCAGTACCACCCTCTGGGAACAGGGAAGGTCACCCCTCCACTTT,CASSTTLWEQGRSPLHF
TRBV11-3,TRBJ2-5,NA,NA,TGTGCCAGCAGCCTACGGGAACAAGAGACCCAGTACTTC,CASSLREQETQYF
TRBV15,TRBJ1-5,NA,NA,TGTGCCACCAGCAGGGCCCTGGGGGGGAACCAGCCCCAGCATTTT,CATSRALGGNQPQHF
TRBV21-1,TRBJ1-5,NA,once,TGTGCCAGCAGCCAAAGGAGAGGACAAGATCAGCCCCAGCATTTT,CASSQRRGQDQPQHF
TRBV4-2,TRBJ1-1,NA,once,TGTGCCAGCAGCCCCCGCGGGAATCAGGGCACTGAAGCTTTCTTT,CASSPRGNQGTEAFF
TRBV18,TRBJ2-1,NA,NA,TGTGCCAGCTCACCTTCGGACAGACCTTACAATGAGCAGTTCTTC,CASSPSDRPYNEQFF
TRBV7-3,TRBJ2-2,TRBD1,NA,TGTGCCAGCAGCTTAGGGACAGGGGCCACCGGGGAGCTGTTTTTT,CASSLGTGATGELFF
TRBV19,TRBJ2-7,NA,NA,TGTGCCAGTTCAGAGGGGGCCTACGAGCAGTACTTC,CASSEGAYEQYF
TRBV5-1,TRBJ2-2,TRBD2,NA,TGCGCCAGCAGCTTTGACCCTAGCGGAACGAACACCGGGGAGCTGTTTTTT,CASSFDPSGTNTGELFF
TRBV19,TRBJ2-6,NA,NA,TGTGCCAGTAGTACTTCTGGGGCCAACGTCCTGACTTTC,CASSTSGANVLTF
TRBV9,TRBJ1-1,NA,NA,TGTGCCAGCAGCGTAACCGCTACGAACACTGAAGCTTTCTTT,CASSVTATNTEAFF